This T cell receptor (beta chain) was identified in a study of radiotherapy plus CTLA-4 blockade in lung cancer. Study at large: For approximately 19% of patients, objective responses occurred, and roughly 30% had disease control.

A word on this clone: What it binds is unknown.

Assay used: immunoSEQ multiplex PCR; TCRdb lists only in-frame clones, some missing. The sample yields about 45,000 clones, about three quarters seen once. Whole-study findings and limits: An expansion of tumor-derived TCR clones occurred in blood after radiotherapy plus ipilimumab. Early clone dynamics of blood T cells, plus interferon-beta, reportedly predicted response best.

This TCR was sampled from a human donor with non-small cell lung cancer who had a complete response to radiotherapy plus ipilimumab. The specimen comprised peripheral blood, sampled from a patient treated with radiotherapy plus ipilimumab.

For the CDR3, the DNA is TGCAGCGTTGAAGGTGGGCAGGGACTGCCGACAGATACGCAGTATTTT. Translating it yields CSVEGGQGLPTDTQYF. V gene TRBV29-1 combines with J gene TRBJ2-3; D perhaps matches TRBD2 (6 bases). Germline CDR1 SQVTM, CDR2 ANQGSEA. CDR3 size: 16 residues. Trimming stripped 1 base from V and 3 bases from J, with 17 bases between.